This T cell receptor (beta chain) appears in the sequencing data of a study of cytotoxic CD8 clonotypes in ibrutinib-treated CLL. Study-level background: Within the patient group, under 12 were relapsed/refractory and approximately 16 treatment-naive, and approximately 17 were IGHV unmutated.

Note on this clone: The antigen is undetermined.

The repertoire was sequenced with immunoSEQ multiplex PCR; TCRdb's copy has only in-frame clones and lacks some. The table lists over 45,000 clones, 50% to 65% of them singletons. From germline, CDR1 is SGHTA and CDR2 FQGNSA. The CDR3 extends over 14 amino acids. With 5 bases clipped from V and 8 bases from J, the junction kept 7 bases outside the gene matches. Study-level findings and limits: Baseline-level clonality went beyond age-matched healthy donors and moved in step with circulating CD8+ T-cell counts.

The gene calls are TRBV7-2 and TRBJ1-1; 11 positions match TRBD1. The receptor was isolated from a human donor with chronic lymphocytic leukemia. The material sequenced was PBMCs, taken at disease progression, from a patient treated with ibrutinib. CDR3 coding DNA: TGTGCCAGCAGCGTCCGGACAGGGGGCGGGGAAGCTTTCTTT. This codes for CASSVRTGGGEAFF.